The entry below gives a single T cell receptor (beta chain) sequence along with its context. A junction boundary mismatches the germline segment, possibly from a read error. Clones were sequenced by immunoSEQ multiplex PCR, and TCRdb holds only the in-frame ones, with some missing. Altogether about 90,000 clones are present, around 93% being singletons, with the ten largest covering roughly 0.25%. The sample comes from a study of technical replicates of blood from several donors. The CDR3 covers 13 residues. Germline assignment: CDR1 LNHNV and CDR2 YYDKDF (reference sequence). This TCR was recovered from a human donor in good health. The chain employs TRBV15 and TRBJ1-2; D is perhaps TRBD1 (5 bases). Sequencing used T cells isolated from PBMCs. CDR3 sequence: CATSRDRGRPQLF. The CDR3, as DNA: TGTGCCACCAGCAGAGATAGGGGCAGGCCTCAGCTCTTC. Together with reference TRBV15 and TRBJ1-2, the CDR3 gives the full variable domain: DAMVIQNPRYQVTQFGKPVTLSCSQTLNHNVMYWYQQKSSQAPKLLFHYYDKDFNNEADTPDNFQSRRPNTSFCFLDIRSPGLGDTAMYLCATSRDRGRPQLFGSGTRLTVV.